This T cell receptor (beta chain) was observed in a study of T cells in Graves' hyperthyroidism and ophthalmopathy (dated 2019 in TCRdb). About the full investigation: Peripheral blood samples were taken at the time of initial diagnosis, prior to any treatment. A discovery cohort of roughly 100 patients, approximately 45 with Graves' ophthalmopathy and approximately 57 with stable Graves' hyperthyroidism, was used to find distinguishing TCR V-J signatures. After sampling, hyperthyroidism patients received methimazole starting at 30 mg daily, and ophthalmopathy patients received high-dose intravenous methylprednisolone. According to the paper, TCR Vbeta CDR3 sequencing was carried out on some 130 peripheral blood samples, which came from 40 to 45 ophthalmopathy, 70 to 80 hyperthyroidism and roughly 17 progressor patients. For training and testing, the roughly 100 patients in the discovery cohort were randomly divided in a 7:3 ratio. In about 6 Graves' hyperthyroidism patients, the study also compared T-cell repertoires from thyroid tissue with T-cell repertoires from blood. Prospective prediction of ophthalmopathy was tested in an independent validation cohort consisting of about 20 hyperthyroidism patients and about 17 patients who later progressed to ophthalmopathy. What the work shows at the level of the full study, not this receptor alone: During validation, the model predicted progression to ophthalmopathy a median of around 6 months ahead of onset, with roughly 65% sensitivity and roughly 72% specificity. Most expanded thyroid clonotypes (frequency above 0.001) were also detected in blood, suggesting blood repertoires may reflect thyroid immune responses. Sample size was not statistically predetermined, and investigators were not blinded to group allocation. In cross-validation, a model built on a 13 V-J signature told ophthalmopathy apart from stable hyperthyroidism with 87.88% sensitivity and around 81% specificity, and in testing the same model reached 80%/75%.

TCR beta CDR3 regions were amplified from RNA transcripts. For the first round of RT-PCR on the TCR CDR3, the HTBI primer set was used together with the Qiagen OneStep RT-PCR kit. Libraries were constructed in a second round of multiplex PCR, after which size selection and purification were carried out. Paired-end sequencing of the libraries was performed with 100 bp reads on an Illumina HiSeq2000. In the authors' own workflow: SOAPnuke was used to process the raw data, with reads discarded if the reads contained adapters or uncalled bases, had a mean Phred below 15, or lacked an exact constant-primer or identifier match. High-quality paired reads were merged using COPE v1.2.5, and each unique nucleotide sequence was defined as a clonotype. Clonotypes were aligned to IMGT TRBV, TRBD and TRBJ reference segments using MiTCR v1.1. The analysis was restricted to V-J combinations with a frequency above 0.0001, which together covered about 99% of the repertoires. The TCS score was defined as the ratio of F50 (clonal expansion) to E x V (chaos), calculated using BLOSUM62-based TCRdist between CDR3 peptides within each V-J. Welch's t-statistics and random forest reduced roughly 530 V-J features to around 14, which were used in a naive Bayes classifier (R e1071). TCRdb applied fastp at Q25 and MiXCR to the public reads, then kept only in-frame beta chains. Entries are consolidated by CDR3 protein sequence, retaining the most common genes and DNA. Here the V and J calls rest on TCRdb's processing, not on the authors' analysis. The sample has hundreds of thousands of distinct CDR3 sequences on record, 25% of them singletons. The ten largest account for over 70% of the sample.

Stable Graves' hyperthyroidism was defined as no progression to ophthalmopathy during 18 months of follow-up. Hyperthyroidism patients were newly diagnosed, had a disease duration of under 2 months, and were aged 18 to 65 years. The study excluded patients with uncontrolled infections, other autoimmune diseases, pregnancy or lactation. Diagnoses were established on the basis of clinical symptoms, serum thyroxine and TRAb, thyroid ultrasound, and orbital computed tomography. PBMCs were isolated from 10 ml of fresh peripheral blood by Ficoll-Paque density gradient centrifugation. Total RNA was extracted using Trizol reagent, and RNA quality was assessed on an Agilent 2100 Bioanalyzer. As for this clonotype: It has no known antigen specificity. It has no much larger one-base neighbor in the sample; base qualities were not kept.

Sequenced input: blood. This receptor was taken from a man aged 45 to 65 with Graves' hyperthyroidism.

The bases are TGTGCCAGCAGCTTACCGGCACTAGCTGGTCCCAATGAGCAGTTCTTC. It translates to CASSLPALAGPNEQFF. The sequence links TRBV27 to TRBJ2-1; TRBD2 is perhaps the D gene, given 6 matching bases. Its CDR3 holds 16 amino acids, cysteine through phenylalanine. Only CDR3 DNA remains: 48 bases, in frame from the first base. V loses 6 bases, J loses 6 bases, and the germline ends lie 21 bases apart. In the germline V gene (reference sequence), CDR1 corresponds to MNHEY and CDR2 to SMNVEV.